The T cell receptor (beta chain) described here comes from a study of CD8 T cells in ankylosing spondylitis. As the method for making TCR beta libraries, quantitative 5'-RACE with molecular barcodes was used. TCRdb re-derived calls from the 5' RACE reads in MiXCR, one entry per CDR3 protein. The sample lists 150,000 or so distinct CDR3 sequences; about 18% were seen once. Details on this clonotype: Its antigen is unknown.

Findings and caveats of the study: Apparently characteristic of ankylosing spondylitis blood was a TCR beta motif (under ten highly homologous variants).

The CDR3 covers 15 residues. V gave up 6 bases and J gave up 3 bases, with 18 bases separating them. The germline V gene encodes CDR1 MDHEN and CDR2 SYDVKM. This chain links TRBV28 with TRBJ2-7; perhaps TRBD2 as D (6 bases). Material for sequencing was blood, either unsorted or a sorted T cell fraction (not recorded which). The receptor comes from a male donor with ankylosing spondylitis or in good health (not recorded which). The CDR3 DNA is TGTGCCAGCAGCTCCTACCGGGACTTTATCTACGAGCAGTACTTC. Amino acids: CASSSYRDFIYEQYF. Drawing the rest from reference TRBV28 and TRBJ2-7, the complete variable domain is DVKVTQSSRYLVKRTGEKVFLECVQDMDHENMFWYRQDPGLGLRLIYFSYDVKMKEKGDIPEGYSVSREKKERFSLILESASTNQTSMYLCASSSYRDFIYEQYFGPGTRLTVT.